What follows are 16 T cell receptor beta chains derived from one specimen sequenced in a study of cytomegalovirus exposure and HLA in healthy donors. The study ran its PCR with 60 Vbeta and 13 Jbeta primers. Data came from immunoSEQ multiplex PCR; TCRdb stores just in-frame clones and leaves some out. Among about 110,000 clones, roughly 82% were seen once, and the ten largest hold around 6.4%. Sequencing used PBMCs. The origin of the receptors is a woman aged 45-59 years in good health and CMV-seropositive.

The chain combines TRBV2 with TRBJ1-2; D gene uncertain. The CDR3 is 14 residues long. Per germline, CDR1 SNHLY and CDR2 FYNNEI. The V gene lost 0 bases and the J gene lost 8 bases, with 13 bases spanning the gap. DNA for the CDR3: TGTGCCAGCAGTGAAGCGCACCTAGATGGCGGCTACACCTTC. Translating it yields CASSEAHLDGGYTF.

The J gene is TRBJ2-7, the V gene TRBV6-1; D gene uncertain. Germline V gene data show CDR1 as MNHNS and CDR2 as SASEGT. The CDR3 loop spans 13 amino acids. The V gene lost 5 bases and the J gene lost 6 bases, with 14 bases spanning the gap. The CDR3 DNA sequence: TGTGCCAGCAGTTGGGCAACGATGGGCGAGCAGTACTTC. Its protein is CASSWATMGEQYF.

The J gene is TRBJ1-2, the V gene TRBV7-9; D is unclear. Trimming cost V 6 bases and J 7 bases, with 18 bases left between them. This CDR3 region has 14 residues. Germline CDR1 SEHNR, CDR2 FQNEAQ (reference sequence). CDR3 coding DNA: TGTGCCAGCAGTTACCGGGATTCAGGCGTTGGCTACACCTTC. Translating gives CASSYRDSGVGYTF.

This CDR3 reads CASSLQGTANSNQPQHF. The CDR3 coding sequence is TGTGCCAGCAGCCTACAAGGGACAGCGAATAGCAATCAGCCCCAGCATTTT. The chain joins TRBV7-2 to TRBJ1-5; 7 nucleotides line up with TRBD1. The length of the CDR3 is 17 residues. Germline CDR1 and CDR2: SGHTA and FQGNSA. The J segment lost 0 bases and the V segment lost 5 bases, leaving 10 bases of the junction unmatched.

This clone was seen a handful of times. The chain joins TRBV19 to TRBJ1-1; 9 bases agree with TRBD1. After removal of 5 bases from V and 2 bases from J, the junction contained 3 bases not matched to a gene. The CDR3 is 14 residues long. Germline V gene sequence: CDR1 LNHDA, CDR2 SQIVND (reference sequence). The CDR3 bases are TGTGCCAGTAGTCCTACAGGGGGCAACACTGAAGCTTTCTTT. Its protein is CASSPTGGNTEAFF.

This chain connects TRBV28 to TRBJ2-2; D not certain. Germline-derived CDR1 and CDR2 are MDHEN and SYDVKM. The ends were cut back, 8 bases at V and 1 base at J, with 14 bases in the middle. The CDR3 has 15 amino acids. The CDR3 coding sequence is TGTGCCAGCGCTAGTCGTGCTTTGAACACCGGGGAGCTGTTTTTT. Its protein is CASASRALNTGELFF.

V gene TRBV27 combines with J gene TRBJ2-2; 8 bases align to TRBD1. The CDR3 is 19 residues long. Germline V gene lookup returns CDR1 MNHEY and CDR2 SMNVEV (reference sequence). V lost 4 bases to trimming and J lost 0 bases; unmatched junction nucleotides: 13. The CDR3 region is CASSSPSGTGGTNTGELFF. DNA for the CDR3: TGTGCCAGCAGTTCCCCGTCCGGGACAGGCGGTACGAACACCGGGGAGCTGTTTTTT.

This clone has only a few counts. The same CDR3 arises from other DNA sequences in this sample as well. The CDR3 region has the DNA TGTGCCAGCTCACCTATTGGACACAACTCTGGAAACACCATATATTTT. It encodes CASSPIGHNSGNTIYF. J is TRBJ1-3 and V is TRBV18, with D possibly matching TRBD1 (5 bases). Germline CDR1 is KGHSH and CDR2 is LQKENI. The CDR3 runs to 16 residues. V was cut by 3 bases and J by 0 bases, with 12 bases left in between. Full variable domain (missing parts from reference TRBV18 and TRBJ1-3): NAGVMQNPRHLVRRRGQEARLRCSPMKGHSHVYWYRQLPEEGLKFMVYLQKENIIDESGMPKERFSAEFPKEGPSILRIQQVVRGDSAAYFCASSPIGHNSGNTIYFGEGSWLTVV.

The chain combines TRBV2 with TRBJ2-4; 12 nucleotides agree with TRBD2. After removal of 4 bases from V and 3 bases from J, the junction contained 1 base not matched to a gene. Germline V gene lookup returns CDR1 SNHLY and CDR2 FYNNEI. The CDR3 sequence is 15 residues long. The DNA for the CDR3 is TGTGCCAGCAGTGGGACTAGCGGGGTCAAAAACATTCAGTACTTC. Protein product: CASSGTSGVKNIQYF. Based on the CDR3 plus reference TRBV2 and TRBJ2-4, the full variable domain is EPEVTQTPSHQVTQMGQEVILRCVPISNHLYFYWYRQILGQKVEFLVSFYNNEISEKSEIFDDQFSVERPDGSNFTLKIRSTKLEDSAMYFCASSGTSGVKNIQYFGAGTRLSVL.

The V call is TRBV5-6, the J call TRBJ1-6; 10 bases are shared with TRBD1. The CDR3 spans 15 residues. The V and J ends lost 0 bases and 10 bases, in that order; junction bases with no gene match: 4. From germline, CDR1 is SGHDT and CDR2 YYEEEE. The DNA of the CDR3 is TGTGCCAGCAGCTTGGAGACAGGGGGCGACTCACCCCTCCACTTT. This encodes CASSLETGGDSPLHF.

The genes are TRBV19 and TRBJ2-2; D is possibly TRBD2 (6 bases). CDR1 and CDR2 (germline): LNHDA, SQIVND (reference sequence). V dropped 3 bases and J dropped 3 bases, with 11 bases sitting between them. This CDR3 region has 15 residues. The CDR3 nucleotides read TGTGCCAGTAGTATTGCGGGGTCATACACCGGGGAGCTGTTTTTT. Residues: CASSIAGSYTGELFF.

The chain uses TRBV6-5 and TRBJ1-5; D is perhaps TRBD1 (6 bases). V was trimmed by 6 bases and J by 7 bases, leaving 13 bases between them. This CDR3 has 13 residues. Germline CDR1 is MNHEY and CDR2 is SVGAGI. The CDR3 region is CASSSGVWQPQHF. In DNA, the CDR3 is TGTGCCAGCAGCTCAGGGGTCTGGCAGCCCCAGCATTTT.

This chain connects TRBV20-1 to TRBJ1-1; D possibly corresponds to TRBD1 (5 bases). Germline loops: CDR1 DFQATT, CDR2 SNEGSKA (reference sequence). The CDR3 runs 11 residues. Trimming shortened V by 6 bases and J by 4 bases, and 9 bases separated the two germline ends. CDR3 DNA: TGCAGTGCCCGGGGGGTCACTGAAGCTTTCTTT. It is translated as CSARGVTEAFF.

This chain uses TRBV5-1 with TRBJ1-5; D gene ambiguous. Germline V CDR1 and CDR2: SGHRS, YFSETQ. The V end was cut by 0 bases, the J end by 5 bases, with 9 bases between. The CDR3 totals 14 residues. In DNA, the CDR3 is TGCGCCAGCAGCTTGGGAGGGCAGGATCAGCCCCAGCATTTT. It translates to CASSLGGQDQPQHF.

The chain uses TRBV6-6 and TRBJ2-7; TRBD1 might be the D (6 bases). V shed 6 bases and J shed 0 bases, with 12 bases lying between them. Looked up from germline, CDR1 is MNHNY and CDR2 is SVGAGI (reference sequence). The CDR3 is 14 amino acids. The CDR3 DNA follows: TGTGCCAGCAGCGACAGGTCCCCCTCCTACGAGCAGTACTTC. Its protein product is CASSDRSPSYEQYF.

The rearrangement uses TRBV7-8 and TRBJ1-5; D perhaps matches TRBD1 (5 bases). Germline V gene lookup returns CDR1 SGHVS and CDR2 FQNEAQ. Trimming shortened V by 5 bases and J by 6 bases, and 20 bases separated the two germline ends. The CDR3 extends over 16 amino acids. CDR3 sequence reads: CASSPQTKTGGQPQHF. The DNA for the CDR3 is TGTGCCAGCAGCCCACAGACTAAAACCGGGGGTCAGCCCCAGCATTTT.